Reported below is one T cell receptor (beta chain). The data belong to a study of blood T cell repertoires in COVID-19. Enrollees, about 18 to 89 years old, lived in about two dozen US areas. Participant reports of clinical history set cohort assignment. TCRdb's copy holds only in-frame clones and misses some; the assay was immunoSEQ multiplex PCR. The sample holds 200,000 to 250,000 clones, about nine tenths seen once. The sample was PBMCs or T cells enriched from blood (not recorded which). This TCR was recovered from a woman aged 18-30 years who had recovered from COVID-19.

The CDR3 DNA follows: TGTGCCAGCAGCTTAGAAATCCATGATTCACCCCTCCACTTT. As protein: CASSLEIHDSPLHF. V and J are TRBV11-2 and TRBJ1-6; D is undetermined. The germline V gene has CDR1 SGHAT and CDR2 FQNNGV. V was clipped by 0 bases and J by 8 bases, with 8 bases between them. CDR3 length: 14 amino acids.